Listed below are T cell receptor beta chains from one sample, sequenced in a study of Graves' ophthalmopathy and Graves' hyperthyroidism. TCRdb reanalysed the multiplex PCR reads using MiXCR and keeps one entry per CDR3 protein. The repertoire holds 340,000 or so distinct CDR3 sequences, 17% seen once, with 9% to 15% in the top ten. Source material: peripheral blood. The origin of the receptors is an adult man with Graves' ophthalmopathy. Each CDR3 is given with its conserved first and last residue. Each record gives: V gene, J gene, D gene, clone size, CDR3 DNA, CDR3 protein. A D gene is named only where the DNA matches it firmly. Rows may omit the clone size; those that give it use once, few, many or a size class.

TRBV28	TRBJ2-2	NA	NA	TGTGCCAGCAGTTGGGGATCTGTCACCGGGGAGCTGTTTTTT	CASSWGSVTGELFF
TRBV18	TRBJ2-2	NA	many	TGTGCCAGCTCACCAGGCAGGAACACCGGGGAGCTGTTTTTT	CASSPGRNTGELFF
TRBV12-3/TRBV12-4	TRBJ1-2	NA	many	TGTGCCAGCAGTTTCACCCCACTCCGGGACGCCAACTATGGCTACACCTTC	CASSFTPLRDANYGYTF
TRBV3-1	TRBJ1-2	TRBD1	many	TGTGCCAGCAGCCAAGGTCCGACAGGGGTCGGCTACACCTTC	CASSQGPTGVGYTF
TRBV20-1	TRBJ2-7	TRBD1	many	TGCAGTGCTAGCGTTGCGGGACAGGGGGCATACGAGCAGTACTTC	CSASVAGQGAYEQYF
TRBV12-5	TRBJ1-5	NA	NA	TGTGCTAGTGGTTTGGGGATGGGGTATCAGCCCCAGCATTTT	CASGLGMGYQPQHF
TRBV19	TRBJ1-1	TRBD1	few	TGTGCGACCGGGACAGGGGTCTTGAACACTGAAGCTTTCTTT	CATGTGVLNTEAFF
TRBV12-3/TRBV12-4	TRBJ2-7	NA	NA	TGTGCCAGCAGCCAGAGCGGGACAGGCTCCTACGAGCAGTACTTC	CASSQSGTGSYEQYF
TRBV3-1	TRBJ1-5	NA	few	TGTGCCAGCAGCCCGGGACTCCGGGAACAGCCCCAGCATTTT	CASSPGLREQPQHF
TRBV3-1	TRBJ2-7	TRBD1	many	TGTGCCAGCAGCGTGTACAGGGGCCCAGGGGACGAGCAGTACTTC	CASSVYRGPGDEQYF
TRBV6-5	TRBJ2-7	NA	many	TGTGCCAGCAGTTACCAGGGCCGTCCGAGGGAGCAGTACTTC	CASSYQGRPREQYF
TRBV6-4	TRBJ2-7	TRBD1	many	TGTGCCAGCAGTGCGGACAGGGGGCGCGAGCAGTACTTC	CASSADRGREQYF
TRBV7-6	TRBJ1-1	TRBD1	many	TGTGCCAGCAGCTTAGAGCTCGGGACAGGGGAGGGGACTGAAGCTCTCTTT	CASSLELGTGEGTEALF
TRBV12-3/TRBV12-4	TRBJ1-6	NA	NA	TGTGCCAGCAGTTTCACAGGGATACGTTCACCCCTCCACTTT	CASSFTGIRSPLHF
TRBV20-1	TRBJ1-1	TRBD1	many	TGCAGTGCTAGAGATCCGGGACAGAACATGAACACTGAAGCTTTCTTT	CSARDPGQNMNTEAFF
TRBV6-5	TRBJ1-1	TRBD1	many	TGTGCCAGCATCGATCCCGGGACAGGGGATTACACTGAAGCTTTCTTT	CASIDPGTGDYTEAFF
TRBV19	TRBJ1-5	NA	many	TGTGCCAGTAGTACATCCAGGGCTTCCAATCAGCCCCAGCATTTT	CASSTSRASNQPQHF
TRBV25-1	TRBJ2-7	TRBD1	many	TGTGCCAGCACAGGGGGCGTTGACGAGCAGTACTTC	CASTGGVDEQYF
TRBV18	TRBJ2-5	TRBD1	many	TGTGCCAGCTCACCGAATACAGGGGGCCAAGAGACCCAGTACTTC	CASSPNTGGQETQYF
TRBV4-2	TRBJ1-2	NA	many	TGTGCCAGCAGCCATTCCGCTTCGGGTTCATATGGCTACACCTTC	CASSHSASGSYGYTF
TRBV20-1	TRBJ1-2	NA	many	TGCAGTGCTAGAGATTTCATGCATGACTACACCTTC	CSARDFMHDYTF
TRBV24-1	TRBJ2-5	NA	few	TGTGCCACCAGTGCCAGCGGAGTACGTCACTTC	CATSASGVRHF
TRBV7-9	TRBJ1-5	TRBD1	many	TGTGCCAGCAGCTTACAGGGGGCGAAGCAGCCCCAGCATTTT	CASSLQGAKQPQHF
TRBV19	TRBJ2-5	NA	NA	TGTGCCTGGAGTGGACTACAGTACCAAGAGACCCAGTACTTC	CAWSGLQYQETQYF
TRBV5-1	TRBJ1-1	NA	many	TGCGCCAGCAGCTTGCAGATGGGGGGGGTGCCAAATGAAGCTTTCTTT	CASSLQMGGVPNEAFF
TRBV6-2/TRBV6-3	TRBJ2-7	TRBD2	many	TGTGCCACCTCAGCGGGACCGCAGTACTTC	CATSAGPQYF
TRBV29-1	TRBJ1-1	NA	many	TGCAGCGTTGAAGATCTAACCCCGTCTGGCGCTGAAGCTTTCTTT	CSVEDLTPSGAEAFF
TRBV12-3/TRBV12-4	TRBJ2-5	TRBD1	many	TGTGCCAGCAGTTTAAAGGGGGCGAAAGAGACCCAGTACTTC	CASSLKGAKETQYF
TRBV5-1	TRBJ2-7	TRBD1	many	TGCGCCAGCAGCTCAAGACAGGGGGCTACCTACGAGCAGTACTTC	CASSSRQGATYEQYF
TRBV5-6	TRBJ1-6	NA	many	TGTGCCAGCAGCCCGAGCTTTCCTTCCTATAATTCACCCCTCCACTTT	CASSPSFPSYNSPLHF
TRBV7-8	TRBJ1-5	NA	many	TGTGCCAGCAGCTTAGCGCTCGGCGAATCGCCCCAGCATTTT	CASSLALGESPQHF
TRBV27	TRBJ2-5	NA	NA	TGTGCCAGCAGTTTAGTAGGGGGGGAAGAGACCCAGTACTTC	CASSLVGGEETQYF
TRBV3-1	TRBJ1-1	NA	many	TGTGCCAGCAGCCAAGACGCCAGGGGTAAAAACACTGAAGCTTTCTTT	CASSQDARGKNTEAFF
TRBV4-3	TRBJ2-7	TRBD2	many	TGCGCCAGCAGCCCCGGGGTTAGCGGGGGCTACGAGCAGTACTTC	CASSPGVSGGYEQYF
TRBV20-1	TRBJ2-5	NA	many	TGCAGTGCTAGAGTTGACCACCAAGAGACCCAGTACTTC	CSARVDHQETQYF
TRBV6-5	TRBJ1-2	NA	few	TGTGCCAGCAGTCACCGAACAAACTATGGCTACACCTTC	CASSHRTNYGYTF
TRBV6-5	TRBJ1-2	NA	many	TGTGCCAGCAGGAGGGGGGGGAACTATGGCTACACCTTC	CASRRGGNYGYTF
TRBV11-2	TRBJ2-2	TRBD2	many	TGTGCCAGCGGCATAGCGGGGGCGAACACCGGGGAGCTGTTTTTT	CASGIAGANTGELFF
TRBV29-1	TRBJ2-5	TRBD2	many	TGCAGCGTTGTTACTAGCGGGAGGGGTGAGACCCAGTACTTC	CSVVTSGRGETQYF
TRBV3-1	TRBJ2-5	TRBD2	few	TGTGCCAGCAGCCAAGTACCGTGGCCTACTAGCGGGGAGACCCAGTACTTC	CASSQVPWPTSGETQYF
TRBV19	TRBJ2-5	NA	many	TGTGCCAGTAGTATTATAGGGACGCTTACTGTTGAGACCCAGTACTTC	CASSIIGTLTVETQYF
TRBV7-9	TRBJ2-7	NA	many	TGTGCCAGCAGCTTAGGAGGTGCGGGGTACGAGCAGTACTTC	CASSLGGAGYEQYF
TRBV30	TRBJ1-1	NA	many	TGTGCCTGGAGCTCTGAAGCTGAAGCTTTCTTT	CAWSSEAEAFF
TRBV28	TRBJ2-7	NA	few	TGTGCCAGCAGTTTAGTGGTCAGAGACTACGAGCAGTACTTC	CASSLVVRDYEQYF
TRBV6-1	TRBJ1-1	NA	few	TGTGCCAGCACGCCCCCGAGGGTGGGCACTGAAGCTTTCTTT	CASTPPRVGTEAFF
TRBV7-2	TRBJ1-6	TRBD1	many	TGTGCCAGCAGCTTGGACAGGTTCAATTCACCCCTCCACTTT	CASSLDRFNSPLHF
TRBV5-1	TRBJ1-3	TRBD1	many	TGCGCCAGCAGCGGACAGGGGGCGGCTGGAAACACCATATATTTT	CASSGQGAAGNTIYF
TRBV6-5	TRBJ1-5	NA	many	TGTGCCAGCAGTATACAGAAGAATCAGCCCCAGCATTTT	CASSIQKNQPQHF